This T cell receptor beta chain was obtained from a study of blood T cells in healthy people across ages. This clonotype has a handful of counts. The CDR3 has 13 residues. Germline CDR1 MNHEY, CDR2 SVGAGI. V was pared by 10 bases and J by 4 bases, with 8 bases of the junction left unmatched. With a J-beta primer mix and a sample-barcoded 5' primer, a second PCR ran about 7 to 12 cycles. Via MiXCR, TCRdb re-called the 5' RACE reads, giving one row per CDR3 protein. The table has around 620,000 distinct CDR3 sequences, 25% to 30% seen once. This TCR came from a woman in her seventies in good health. This chain connects TRBV6-5 to TRBJ1-2; TRBD1 aligns across 8 bases. Sequenced: blood. CDR3 region: CATGDRSFYGYTF. The CDR3 region has the DNA TGTGCCACAGGGGACAGGTCCTTCTATGGCTACACCTTC.